One sample yielded the 18 T cell receptor beta chains listed below, sequenced in a study of blood T cell repertoires in COVID-19. Libraries were prepared by immunoSEQ multiplex PCR; TCRdb keeps only in-frame clonotypes and omits some of them. The repertoire holds over 600,000 clones, with around 90% as singletons. The sequencing input was peripheral blood. The receptors come from a woman aged 18-29 years with acute or convalescent COVID-19.

The chain couples TRBV6-6 to TRBJ1-2, with D hard to call. Trimming left V 6 bases short and J 4 bases short, with 3 bases between. CDR1 is MNHNY and CDR2 is SVGAGI in the germline V gene (reference sequence). The CDR3 is 10 residues long. The CDR3: CASSLYGYTF. CDR3 sequence (DNA): TGTGCCAGCAGCCTCTATGGCTACACCTTC.

With respect to this clone: This same CDR3 is encoded by further DNA sequences in the sample. This CDR3 reads CASSPGSYEQYF. DNA for the CDR3: TGTGCCAGTAGTCCCGGGAGCTACGAGCAGTACTTC. V is TRBV19 and J is TRBJ2-7, with D possibly TRBD2 on 6 matching bases. Germline V gives CDR1 LNHDA, CDR2 SQIVND (reference sequence). V was trimmed by 5 bases and J by 3 bases, leaving 8 bases between them. CDR3 length equals 12 residues.

The chain carries TRBV9 and TRBJ2-2; TRBD2 matches at 10 bases. Germline V CDR1 and CDR2: SGDLS, YYNGEE. This CDR3 is built from 16 residues. Losses at the gene ends were 0 bases for V and 1 base for J; bases not matched to a gene: 0. The CDR3 DNA is TGTGCCAGCAGCGTAGGACTAGCGGGGAACACCGGGGAGCTGTTTTTT. It encodes CASSVGLAGNTGELFF. Complete variable domain (other parts from reference TRBV9 and TRBJ2-2): DSGVTQTPKHLITATGQRVTLRCSPRSGDLSVYWYQQSLDQGLQFLIQYYNGEERAKGNILERFSAQQFPDLHSELNLSSLELGDSALYFCASSVGLAGNTGELFFGEGSRLTVL.

The chain links TRBV27 to TRBJ1-6, with D uncertain. The germline V and J ends were trimmed by 4 bases and 12 bases, with 10 bases remaining between them. CDR1 MNHEY and CDR2 SMNVEV come from the germline V gene (reference sequence). The CDR3 covers 12 residues. The CDR3 sequence: CASSSGLLPLHF. The CDR3 DNA is TGTGCCAGCAGTTCTGGACTTTTACCCCTCCACTTT.

Only one count was recorded for this clone. CDR3 region: CASSLVAGGSYNSPLHF. The CDR3 DNA follows: TGTGCCAGCAGCTTGGTGGCAGGGGGCTCCTATAATTCACCCCTCCACTTT. The chain is built from TRBV5-5 and TRBJ1-6; 7 bases fit TRBD1. CDR3 length: 17 amino acids. The germline CDR1 and CDR2 sequences are SGHKS and YYEKEE (reference sequence). The V gene end was trimmed by 0 bases and the J gene end by 0 bases; junction bases not matched to a gene: 3.

The chain employs TRBV5-6 and TRBJ1-2, with 8 bases that match TRBD1. V was pared by 4 bases and J by 5 bases, with 7 bases of the junction left unmatched. CDR1 is SGHDT, CDR2 YYEEEE, per germline. There are 14 residues in the CDR3. CDR3 residues: CASSPGQGLYGYTF. For the CDR3, the DNA is TGTGCCAGCAGCCCCGGACAGGGATTGTATGGCTACACCTTC. Full variable domain (missing parts from reference TRBV5-6 and TRBJ1-2): DAGVTQSPTHLIKTRGQQVTLRCSPKSGHDTVSWYQQALGQGPQFIFQYYEEEERQRGNFPDRFSGHQFPNYSSELNVNALLLGDSALYLCASSPGQGLYGYTFGSGTRLTVV.

The chain has TRBV29-1 and TRBJ1-4, with D possibly being TRBD1 (5 bases). Germline CDR1 reads SQVTM; CDR2 reads ANQGSEA. V was pared by 6 bases and J by 5 bases, with 10 bases between. This CDR3 has 12 residues. The CDR3 sequence is CSVRGGNEKLFF. The CDR3 nucleotides read TGCAGCGTAAGGGGAGGGAATGAAAAACTGTTTTTT.

The chain is built from TRBV3-1 (or the pseudogene TRBV3-2) and TRBJ1-2, with D hard to call. The CDR3 has 15 residues. Germline loops: CDR1 LGHDT, CDR2 YNNKEL (reference sequence). V gave up 2 bases and J gave up 3 bases, with 13 bases separating them. The CDR3 bases are TGTGCCAGCAGCCAACGGGCGGGTTTGGACTATGGCTACACCTTC. Its protein is CASSQRAGLDYGYTF.

The V and J genes are TRBV24-1 and TRBJ1-5; D might be TRBD1 (6 bases). Per the germline V gene, CDR1 is KGHDR and CDR2 is SFDVKD. The CDR3 is made up of 14 amino acids. V lost 7 bases, J lost 4 bases, and 13 bases lay in between. DNA of the CDR3: TGTGCCACCAGCCCTAGGACAGCTAATCAGCCCCAGCATTTT. Translating gives CATSPRTANQPQHF.

The V and J genes are TRBV2 and TRBJ1-1; TRBD1 is a possible D gene (6 bases). The V gene's germline CDR1 is SNHLY and CDR2 FYNNEI. The CDR3 is made up of 13 amino acids. V shed 8 bases and J shed 1 base, with 11 bases lying between them. This CDR3 is CASAVTGNTEAFF. CDR3 DNA: TGTGCCAGCGCCGTGACAGGGAACACTGAAGCTTTCTTT.

The chain carries TRBV4-2 and TRBJ2-5, with TRBD2 matching 12 bases. The trim removed 4 bases at V and 1 base at J, leaving 4 bases unmatched. There are 16 residues in the CDR3. Per the germline V gene, CDR1 is LGHNA and CDR2 is YNFKEQ. The DNA for the CDR3 is TGTGCCAGCAGCCCTGGACTAGCGGGGCTCCAAGAGACCCAGTACTTC. It codes for CASSPGLAGLQETQYF.

V is TRBV6-5 and J is TRBJ1-2, with 10 bases lining up with TRBD1. In germline, CDR1 is MNHEY, CDR2 SVGAGI. The CDR3 is made up of 15 amino acids. The junction had 4 bases not matched to a gene; V was cut back by 0 bases and J by 6 bases. The CDR3 bases are TGTGCCAGCAGTTACTCAAGGACAGGGGGTAATGGCTACACCTTC. Protein sequence: CASSYSRTGGNGYTF.

V and J are TRBV6-1 and TRBJ1-5; weak D call: TRBD1 (6 bases). This CDR3 spans 18 amino acids. Germline V lookup: CDR1 MNHNS, CDR2 SASEGT. V shed 2 bases and J shed 1 base, with 18 bases lying between them. The CDR3, as DNA: TGTGCCAGCAGTGAATTCTGGGCGGGGGGCCGGAGCAATCAGCCCCAGCATTTT. Translated, it gives CASSEFWAGGRSNQPQHF.

This chain connects TRBV29-1 to TRBJ2-4; 7 nucleotides match TRBD2. V shed 7 bases, J shed 6 bases, and the junction held 12 bases outside the gene matches. The CDR3 is made up of 14 amino acids. Germline CDR1 reads SQVTM; CDR2 reads ANQGSEA. The DNA of the CDR3 is TGCAGCGCCCCGGGGGGAGCGGGCGGAAACATTCAGTACTTC. It translates to CSAPGGAGGNIQYF.

In this sample, this clone turned up once. The same CDR3 arises from other DNA sequences in this sample as well. This chain joins TRBV5-1 and TRBJ1-5, with a possible D match to TRBD1 (5 bases). V lost 4 bases to trimming and J lost 0 bases, with 11 bases between them. This CDR3 comprises 15 residues. The germline CDR1 and CDR2 sequences are SGHRS and YFSETQ. The chain's CDR3 is CASSLDSNSNQPQHF. CDR3 in DNA: TGCGCCAGCAGCCTCGACAGCAATAGCAATCAGCCCCAGCATTTT.

As DNA, the CDR3 is TGTGCCAGTAGTGAAGGACTAGCGGGGGGGCATTGGGAGACCCAGTACTTC. Protein: CASSEGLAGGHWETQYF. The rearrangement links TRBV19 to TRBJ2-5, with TRBD2 identical over 15 bases. Looked up from germline, CDR1 is LNHDA and CDR2 is SQIVND (reference sequence). CDR3 length: 17 amino acids. The V and J ends lost 5 bases and 5 bases, in that order; junction bases with no gene match: 9.

The chain has TRBV4-1 and TRBJ2-4; D perhaps matches TRBD1 (5 bases). V lost 7 bases and J lost 8, with 21 bases in between. Germline loops: CDR1 MGHRA, CDR2 YSYEKL. This CDR3 has 15 residues. CDR3 nucleotides: TGCGCCAGCACCCCCCACGGGCAGGGCGCGGACATTCAGTACTTC. Translating gives CASTPHGQGADIQYF.

The genes are TRBV3-1 (or the pseudogene TRBV3-2) and TRBJ2-1; maybe TRBD2 (6 bases). Between the trimmed V and J ends, which lost 5 bases and 1 base, there was a span of 12 bases. The CDR3 contains 15 residues. Germline V gene data show CDR1 as LGHDT and CDR2 as YNNKEL (reference sequence). CDR3 region: CASSDTSYSYNEQFF. As DNA, the CDR3 is TGTGCCAGCAGCGATACTAGCTATTCCTACAATGAGCAGTTCTTC.